The sequence of this TCR beta chain was determined in a study of blood T cell repertoires in COVID-19 (dated by TCRdb to 2019 to 2021). As for the study more broadly: Samples covering the acute and convalescent phases of COVID-19 were provided by collaborators in the United States, Italy and Spain. HLA class I and class II types, where available, came from metadata supplied by the sample provider rather than from assay-based typing. Samples came from the ongoing ImmuneRACE study (first 160 participants) plus 1,254 subjects from 6 global collaborators. The dataset comprised deeply sampled blood TCRbeta repertoires from subjects exposed to, actively infected with, or recovered from COVID-19. The repertoires were made available in a free public database intended to serve as a resource for research on the immune response to SARS-CoV-2. A de-identified subject ID, COVID-19 status, age in years and sex were almost always included in the sample metadata. The material from the prospective study consisted of cDNA or gDNA derived from T cells, B-cell-depleted T cells, or PBMCs. Results and caveats for the whole study, not just this receptor: Clinical and demographic metadata were provided uncurated, with the amount varying by source and participant.

Whole blood was collected in K2EDTA tubes by collaborating institutions according to the institutions' own protocols. For TCRbeta analysis, collaborators shipped samples in one of three forms: frozen whole blood, isolated PBMCs, or DNA extracted from either of those sample types. TCRbeta CDR3 regions were amplified from genomic DNA using the immunoSEQ Assay, a bias-controlled multiplex PCR. The authors' analysis ran thus. The number of nucleated cells in each sample was estimated by amplification of reference gene primers within the assay. To quantify the absolute abundance of each unique TCRbeta CDR3 rearrangement, sequence reads were collapsed and filtered. For each sample, productive Simpson clonality was calculated as the square root of Simpson's diversity index over productive rearrangements. TCRdb took over this immuneACCESS table, retaining in-frame rearrangements with V and J assigned. Such tables are incomplete; in checked studies, under half of the missing clones stem from an unresolved V gene, and the remainder is unexplained. The V and J calls and clone size were taken over from that table, and D and trimming were inferred from the DNA. This sample has over 85,000 clones in its table, and more than 70% of those were observed once. 7% to 8% of the sample is held by the ten biggest clonotypes.

The CDR3 measures 16 amino acids from cysteine to phenylalanine. The kept DNA is CDR3 alone, 48 bases in frame from the first base. CDR1 is given as SEHNR and CDR2 as FQNEAQ, both from the germline V gene (reference sequence). The V end loses 1 base and the J end loses 0 bases, and a stretch of 12 bases separates them. On this clone itself: This receptor's antigen is unknown. No per-base quality is available; no much larger clone lies one base away.

This chain joins TRBV7-9 to TRBJ1-2, with no confidently assigned D gene. The sample consisted of peripheral blood. The receptor comes from a human donor with acute or convalescent COVID-19. The donor label of this sample is uncertain. The DNA is as follows: TGTGCCAGCAGCTTAGGTGGCCGGGAAGCTAACTATGGCTACACCTTC. The resulting protein is CASSLGGREANYGYTF.